This T cell receptor beta chain was found in a study of blood T cell repertoires in COVID-19. On the study more broadly: Material from acute and convalescent COVID-19 was sourced from the United States, Italy and Spain.

The CDR3 is made up of 14 amino acids. Trimming at V came to 4 bases and at J to 6 bases, leaving 6 bases not matched to a gene. In germline, CDR1 is LGHDT, CDR2 YNNKEL (reference sequence). In the authors' methods: Estimation of nucleated cell counts was performed using reference gene primer amplification. TCRdb's copy holds only in-frame clones and misses some; the assay was immunoSEQ multiplex PCR. From that table come the V and J calls and clone size; the DNA was used to work out D and trimming. The data show 97,000 or so clones, with about 86% seen just once and roughly 4% held by the top ten. The TCR was taken from a man aged 55-75 years with acute or convalescent COVID-19. This chain links TRBV3-1 (or the pseudogene TRBV3-2) with TRBJ1-5, with TRBD1 matching 7 bases. The source material was peripheral blood. CDR3 nucleotide sequence: TGTGCCAGCAGCCGAACAGGGGATGGTCAGCCCCAGCATTTT. It specifies CASSRTGDGQPQHF.